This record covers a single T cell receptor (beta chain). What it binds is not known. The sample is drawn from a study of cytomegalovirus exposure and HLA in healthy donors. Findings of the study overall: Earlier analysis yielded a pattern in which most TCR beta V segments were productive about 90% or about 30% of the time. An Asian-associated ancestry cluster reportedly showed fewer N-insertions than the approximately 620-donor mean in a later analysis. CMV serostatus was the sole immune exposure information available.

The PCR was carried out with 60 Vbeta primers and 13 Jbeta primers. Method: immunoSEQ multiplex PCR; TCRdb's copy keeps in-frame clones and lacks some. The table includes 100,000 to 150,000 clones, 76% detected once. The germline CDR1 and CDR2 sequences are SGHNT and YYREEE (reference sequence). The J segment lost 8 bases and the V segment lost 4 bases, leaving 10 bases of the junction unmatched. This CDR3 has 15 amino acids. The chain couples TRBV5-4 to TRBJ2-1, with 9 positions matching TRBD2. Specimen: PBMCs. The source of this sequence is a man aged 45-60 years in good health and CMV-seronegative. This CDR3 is CASSPGTSLGDEQFF. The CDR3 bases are TGTGCCAGCAGCCCCGGGACTAGCCTGGGGGATGAGCAGTTCTTC.